What follows are 24 T cell receptor beta chains derived from one specimen sequenced in a study of shared clonotypes between healthy human individuals. Clones were sequenced by immunoSEQ multiplex PCR, and TCRdb holds only the in-frame ones, with some missing. Among a few million clones listed, around 90% were seen once. The sample was naive CD4+ T cells from PBMCs. Subset here: CD45RA+ positively selected. These receptors all come from a man aged 18 to 35 in good health. Some clones in this sample may be carry-over from other donors' samples.

This chain joins TRBV5-1 and TRBJ1-3; tentative D call: TRBD1 (6 bases). V lost 3 bases and J lost 0, with 13 bases in between. Looked up from germline, CDR1 is SGHRS and CDR2 is YFSETQ. The CDR3 runs 16 residues. CDR3 loop: CASSSWTAASGNTIYF. The DNA of the CDR3 is TGCGCCAGCAGCTCTTGGACAGCCGCCTCTGGAAACACCATATATTTT.

CDR3 DNA: TGTGCCAGCTCACCTCCCGCTCGCTCTGGGGCCAACGTCCTGACTTTC. Translating gives CASSPPARSGANVLTF. This rearrangement joins TRBV18 to TRBJ2-6; D not resolved. V was trimmed by 3 bases and J by 0 bases, leaving 9 bases between them. CDR1 is KGHSH, CDR2 LQKENI, per germline. The CDR3 covers 16 residues.

The chain joins TRBV10-3 to TRBJ2-7; weak D call: TRBD1 (6 bases). The CDR3 is 15 amino acids. The V gene lost 6 bases and the J gene lost 4 bases, with 19 bases spanning the gap. CDR1 and CDR2 from the germline V gene are ENHRY and SYGVKD. In DNA form, the CDR3 reads TGTGCCATCAGCAATACTGGACAGCTTCAATACGAGCAGTACTTC. Protein: CAISNTGQLQYEQYF.

The chain employs TRBV7-9 and TRBJ2-5, with D possibly matching TRBD1 (6 bases). V was cut by 11 bases and J by 4 bases, with 14 bases left in between. The V gene's germline CDR1 is SEHNR and CDR2 FQNEAQ (reference sequence). The CDR3 totals 12 residues. The CDR3, as DNA: TGTGCCGGAACAACAGGGCGAGAGACCCAGTACTTC. Protein sequence: CAGTTGRETQYF.

Here the CDR3 DNA reads TGTGCCAGCAGACTACTCGGAGAGTACGAGCAGTACTTC. This translates into CASRLLGEYEQYF. The chain links TRBV7-8 to TRBJ2-7; D is undetermined. Germline V lookup: CDR1 SGHVS, CDR2 FQNEAQ. The CDR3 length is 13 residues. V lost 6 bases and J lost 4, with 13 bases in between. Variable domain in full (rest from reference TRBV7-8 and TRBJ2-7): GAGVSQSPRYKVAKRGQDVALRCDPISGHVSLFWYQQALGQGPEFLTYFQNEAQLDKSGLPSDRFFAERPEGSVSTLKIQRTQQEDSAVYLCASRLLGEYEQYFGPGTRLTVT.

This rearrangement joins TRBV6-5 to TRBJ1-3; tentatively, D is TRBD1 (5 bases). V was cut by 6 bases and J by 3 bases, with 15 bases left in between. This CDR3 has 15 amino acids. Germline lookup yields CDR1 MNHEY and CDR2 SVGAGI. The CDR3 DNA reads as TGTGCCAGCAGCTCCAGGGCCCGGGGTGGAAACACCATATATTTT. Translating gives CASSSRARGGNTIYF.

This clone was observed a single time. Other DNA sequences in the sample encode the same CDR3. This rearrangement joins TRBV11-2 to TRBJ2-1; D ambiguous. Germline CDR1 SGHAT, CDR2 FQNNGV. The germline V and J ends were trimmed by 5 bases and 0 bases, with 8 bases remaining between them. The CDR3 length is 14 residues. The CDR3 loop is CASSVRSSYNEQFF. DNA of the CDR3: TGTGCCAGCAGCGTAAGGAGCTCCTACAATGAGCAGTTCTTC.

The V call is TRBV19, the J call TRBJ2-7; D tentatively reads TRBD1 or TRBD2 (6 bases each). V was shortened by 7 bases and J by 3 bases, with 13 bases between the two germline ends. This CDR3 comprises 13 residues. Germline CDR1 LNHDA, CDR2 SQIVND (reference sequence). This CDR3 reads CASNRGQNYEQYF. The CDR3 DNA reads as TGTGCCAGTAATCGGGGGCAGAACTACGAGCAGTACTTC. Based on the CDR3 plus reference TRBV19 and TRBJ2-7, the full variable domain is DGGITQSPKYLFRKEGQNVTLSCEQNLNHDAMYWYRQDPGQGLRLIYYSQIVNDFQKGDIAEGYSVSREKKESFPLTVTSAQKNPTAFYLCASNRGQNYEQYFGPGTRLTVT.

This clone came up a few times. Within the sample, other DNA sequences also encode this same CDR3. The gene calls are TRBV18 and TRBJ2-3, with D unresolved. The CDR3 is 11 residues long. Germline V lookup: CDR1 KGHSH, CDR2 LQKENI. The V end was cut by 3 bases, the J end by 4 bases, with 2 bases between. The CDR3 nucleotides read TGTGCCAGCTCACCCTCAGATACGCAGTATTTT. The encoded protein is CASSPSDTQYF.

The chain carries TRBV15 and TRBJ2-5; the D is unclear. CDR1 LNHNV and CDR2 YYDKDF come from the germline V gene (reference sequence). V was trimmed by 0 bases and J by 1 base, leaving 9 bases between them. The CDR3 runs to 15 residues. For the CDR3, the DNA is TGTGCCACCAGCAGAGATTCGGCAGGCCAAGAGACCCAGTACTTC. Amino acids: CATSRDSAGQETQYF.

The gene calls are TRBV6-6 and TRBJ1-1; TRBD1 might be the D (5 bases). The length of the CDR3 is 12 residues. Germline V lookup: CDR1 MNHNY, CDR2 SVGAGI (reference sequence). V lost 5 bases and J 10 bases, leaving 14 bases between the germline ends. The CDR3 sequence: CASSPRGERAFF. The CDR3 DNA is TGTGCCAGCAGTCCGCGAGGGGAGAGAGCTTTCTTT.

The chain carries TRBV7-6 and TRBJ2-2, with 8 bases fitting TRBD1. There are 15 residues in the CDR3. The germline V gene encodes CDR1 SGHVS and CDR2 FNYEAQ. The J segment lost 0 bases and the V segment lost 5 bases, leaving 2 bases of the junction unmatched. The DNA for the CDR3 is TGTGCCAGCAGCCGGGGACAGGCGAACACCGGGGAGCTGTTTTTT. The encoded protein is CASSRGQANTGELFF.

The chain uses TRBV28 and TRBJ1-1; D gene ambiguous. Germline assignment: CDR1 MDHEN and CDR2 SYDVKM. V was pared by 2 bases and J by 4 bases, with 8 bases between. The CDR3 has 13 amino acids. The CDR3: CASSLLWGTEAFF. The CDR3 nucleotides read TGTGCCAGCAGTTTACTCTGGGGCACTGAAGCTTTCTTT.

The rearrangement links TRBV7-2 to TRBJ2-3, with D unresolved. CDR3 length: 12 amino acids. V was shortened by 4 bases and J by 6 bases, with 8 bases between the two germline ends. Germline V gives CDR1 SGHTA, CDR2 FQGNSA. The CDR3: CASSSSADTQYF. The CDR3 DNA sequence: TGTGCCAGCAGCTCCTCTGCCGATACGCAGTATTTT.

The chain employs TRBV9 and TRBJ2-1; no clear D gene. The germline V gene has CDR1 SGDLS and CDR2 YYNGEE. The CDR3 contains 15 residues. Trimming stripped 1 base from V and 1 base from J, with 9 bases between. CDR3 coding DNA: TGTGCCAGCAGCGTAACAAGGCAGTCCTACAATGAGCAGTTCTTC. Amino acids: CASSVTRQSYNEQFF.

The CDR3 sequence: CASSLAQGREYEQFF. CDR3 coding DNA: TGCGCCAGCAGCTTGGCTCAAGGGAGAGAGTATGAGCAGTTCTTC. The chain recombines TRBV5-1 with TRBJ2-1, with D possibly TRBD2 on 5 matching bases. CDR3 length: 15 amino acids. V was shortened by 0 bases and J by 8 bases, with 15 bases between the two germline ends. In germline, CDR1 is SGHRS, CDR2 YFSETQ.

Concerning this clone itself: The identical CDR3 is also encoded by other nucleotide sequences in the sample. J is TRBJ2-7 and V is TRBV29-1; 13 nucleotides line up with TRBD2. Germline V gene data show CDR1 as SQVTM and CDR2 as ANQGSEA. The CDR3 totals 14 residues. V trimming: 6 bases; J trimming: 6 bases; junction bases outside the gene matches: 8. The CDR3 is CSVRGLAGALEQYF. The CDR3 DNA is TGCAGCGTCCGTGGACTAGCGGGAGCTCTCGAGCAGTACTTC.

The chain carries TRBV5-8 and TRBJ2-3; 9 bases match TRBD2. CDR3 length equals 15 residues. V lost 5 bases, J lost 2 bases, and 6 bases stayed unmatched. Germline lookup yields CDR1 SGHTS and CDR2 YDEGEE. The CDR3 region is CASRTGTSHTDTQYF. For the CDR3, the DNA is TGTGCCAGCAGAACCGGGACTAGCCACACAGATACGCAGTATTTT.

Turning to this clone: This specimen includes other DNA sequences encoding the same CDR3. The chain uses TRBV7-3 and TRBJ2-1, with TRBD2 matching 14 bases. The CDR3 length is 15 residues. Germline V gene sequence: CDR1 SGHTA, CDR2 FQGTGA. V was clipped by 4 bases and J by 8 bases; unmatched bases: 4. The CDR3 protein is CASSSGTSGSHEQFF. As DNA, the CDR3 is TGTGCCAGCAGCTCCGGGACTAGCGGGAGCCATGAGCAGTTCTTC.

Comment on this clone: Sequence at one end of the junction differs from germline and may be a read error. The chain employs TRBV2 and TRBJ1-5, with 11 bases aligning to TRBD1. The CDR3 contains 18 residues. Germline V gene data show CDR1 as SNHLY and CDR2 as FYNNEI. The CDR3 sequence is CASREGGTGGYSNQPQHF. In nucleotides, the CDR3 is TGTGCCAGCAGGGAAGGTGGGACAGGGGGTTACAGCAATCAGCCCCAGCATTTT.

The chain links TRBV2 to TRBJ2-1, with 7 positions matching TRBD2. Germline V gives CDR1 SNHLY, CDR2 FYNNEI. The J segment lost 4 bases and the V segment lost 8 bases, leaving 14 bases of the junction unmatched. The CDR3 spans 16 residues. In DNA, the CDR3 is TGTGCCAGCGAGGTTGGGGGAGCGGGAAAATACAATGAGCAGTTCTTC. Its protein product is CASEVGGAGKYNEQFF.

The J gene is TRBJ2-7, the V gene TRBV5-6, with 10 bases that match TRBD2. The germline V gene has CDR1 SGHDT and CDR2 YYEEEE. The CDR3 totals 17 residues. The junction had 14 bases not matched to a gene; V was cut back by 4 bases and J by 4 bases. CDR3 DNA: TGTGCCAGCAGCCAGCCGCATAGCGGGAGGCTCCCGTACGAGCAGTACTTC. It translates to CASSQPHSGRLPYEQYF.

This rearrangement joins TRBV7-2 to TRBJ1-2; the D gene is possibly TRBD1 (5 bases). V shed 1 base and J shed 6 bases, with 12 bases lying between them. CDR3 length equals 14 residues. Per the germline V gene, CDR1 is SGHTA and CDR2 is FQGNSA. Here the CDR3 reads CASSLGAGTDGYTF. The CDR3 coding sequence is TGTGCCAGCAGCTTAGGAGCAGGGACGGATGGCTACACCTTC.

The rearrangement links TRBV6-5 to TRBJ2-5; 10 bases align to TRBD2. With V trimmed by 8 bases and J by 4 bases, 7 bases remained unmatched. Germline CDR1 is MNHEY and CDR2 is SVGAGI. This CDR3 is built from 14 residues. CDR3 amino acids: CASGLAGVRETQYF. For the CDR3, the DNA is TGTGCCAGCGGGCTAGCGGGAGTAAGAGAGACCCAGTACTTC.